This T cell receptor beta chain comes out of a study of T cell responses to AZD1222 COVID-19 vaccine. The wider study: Pooled together were second doses at about 4 or about 12 weeks. General study results and limits: The span of vaccine-associated CD4 TCRs extended across spike, with dominance at 160-218 and 743-854. Clonal diversity may have been underestimated in mostly white British donors.

The assay was immunoSEQ multiplex PCR, and TCRdb's table has in-frame clones only and misses some. The table has 150,000 or so clones, 90% to 95% seen once. The CDR3 loop spans 15 amino acids. CDR1 is KGHSH and CDR2 is LQKENI in the germline V gene. The ends were cut back, 2 bases at V and 2 bases at J, with 13 bases in the middle. A remark on this clone: The target antigen is unknown.

This sequence originates from an adult in good health. The sequences come from peripheral blood, collected on day 0 of AZD1222 vaccination. The chain joins TRBV18 to TRBJ2-7; perhaps D is TRBD1 or TRBD2 (5 bases each). The CDR3 DNA follows: TGTGCCAGCTCACCAGGGATCGGGGACCCCTACGAGCAGTACTTC. Protein sequence: CASSPGIGDPYEQYF.